The rows below give T cell receptor beta chains drawn from one sample of a study of shared T cell receptors in the human thymus. The table came from immunoSEQ multiplex PCR; TCRdb's copy has only in-frame clones and leaves some out. The profile shows about 540,000 clones, roughly 74% of them singletons. The same sample was also used in a study of human thymus T cells.

Sequenced sample: thymocytes. The receptor source for this set is a boy under two years old with a congenital heart defect. The conserved cysteine and the conserved F or W are not part of the CDR3 here. The order of the fields is CDR3 protein, J gene, V gene.

CDR3: ASSEADREPNQPQH
J: TRBJ1-5
V: TRBV2

CDR3: ASSSPRGYEQY
J: TRBJ2-7
V: TRBV27

CDR3: ATRGQETQY
J: TRBJ2-5
V: TRBV6-1

CDR3: ASSEKGRGSYGEQY
J: TRBJ2-7
V: TRBV25-1

CDR3: ASSLFAWGQGARANVLT
J: TRBJ2-6
V: TRBV14

CDR3: ASSLGQGNGNTIY
J: TRBJ1-3
V: TRBV5-6

CDR3: ASSLMLPSGSETQY
J: TRBJ2-5
V: TRBV5-1

CDR3: SVGDLSGRGPYEQY
J: TRBJ2-7
V: TRBV29-1

CDR3: ASSLGSVTGSNQPQH
J: TRBJ1-5
V: TRBV27

CDR3: ASSQSERGSGNEQF
J: TRBJ2-1
V: TRBV4-3

CDR3: ASSEGQGAHEQY
J: TRBJ2-7
V: TRBV9

CDR3: ASSPGPGGPESCEKLF
J: TRBJ1-4
V: TRBV9

CDR3: ASSYSRDRWTYEQY
J: TRBJ2-7
V: TRBV6-5

CDR3: ASSLDDTGVDEKLF
J: TRBJ1-4
V: TRBV7-9

CDR3: ASSPRDRGRWNIQY
J: TRBJ2-4
V: TRBV27

CDR3: AGSQDKTSGRGETQY
J: TRBJ2-5
V: TRBV4-2

CDR3: ASSAAGTGINIQY
J: TRBJ2-4
V: TRBV25-1

CDR3: ASSLAGGTGELF
J: TRBJ2-2
V: TRBV27

CDR3: ASIGTGDSYEQY
J: TRBJ2-7
V: TRBV10-2

CDR3: ASISRAGGSYNEQF
J: TRBJ2-1
V: TRBV27

CDR3: ASSQDPPTSGIANEQF
J: TRBJ2-1
V: TRBV4-2

CDR3: ASATTRRLADKREQY
J: TRBJ2-7
V: TRBV7-2

CDR3: ATLQGVETQY
J: TRBJ2-5
V: TRBV28

CDR3: ASSPRIVGSGRVLSVGEQY
J: TRBJ2-7
V: TRBV4-1

CDR3: ASSIIRPGQAKNIQY
J: TRBJ2-4
V: TRBV27

CDR3: AWSVHRGRVNTGELF
J: TRBJ2-2
V: TRBV30

CDR3: ASSYLRTGRDYEQY
J: TRBJ2-7
V: TRBV7-2

CDR3: ASSYSRSSKEYEQY
J: TRBJ2-7
V: TRBV6-5

CDR3: ASSVDGSPNQPQH
J: TRBJ1-5
V: TRBV9

CDR3: ASSREVGTSGPYEQY
J: TRBJ2-7
V: TRBV5-1

CDR3: ASVEGEGTSPY
J: TRBJ2-3
V: TRBV6-5

CDR3: ASSLAGVPAYNEQF
J: TRBJ2-1
V: TRBV5-1

CDR3: ASSQEAGTSGRMGELF
J: TRBJ2-2
V: TRBV4-3

CDR3: ASSQDQRVWYQETQY
J: TRBJ2-5
V: TRBV4-2

CDR3: ASSLEGRGFFFEQY
J: TRBJ2-7
V: TRBV27

CDR3: ASQPGQGRYEQY
J: TRBJ2-7
V: TRBV10-2

CDR3: ASSLGDRGTGELF
J: TRBJ2-2
V: TRBV5-1

CDR3: ASIDSSYEQY
J: TRBJ2-7
V: TRBV27

CDR3: ASSPPEGLSYEQY
J: TRBJ2-7
V: TRBV2

CDR3: ASSSLSADTDRGYYYEQY
J: TRBJ2-7
V: TRBV27

CDR3: ASSSQGSNEQF
J: TRBJ2-1
V: TRBV5-6

CDR3: ASEIQQGAAF
J: TRBJ1-1
V: TRBV2

CDR3: ASSLPGTGVNEQF
J: TRBJ2-1
V: TRBV27

CDR3: ASSSGSNRDTYEQY
J: TRBJ2-7
V: TRBV7-6

CDR3: ASSFGRGNEKLF
J: TRBJ1-4
V: TRBV7-9

CDR3: ASSTPGQVYTYEQY
J: TRBJ2-7
V: TRBV11-2

CDR3: ASSPHLSYNEQF
J: TRBJ2-1
V: TRBV27

CDR3: ASSPVEQREFADTQY
J: TRBJ2-3
V: TRBV5-1

CDR3: ASSTTVSNQPQH
J: TRBJ1-5
V: TRBV19

CDR3: ASSPDRAKNTEAF
J: TRBJ1-1
V: TRBV4-3

CDR3: ASSLCGAGRGNTIY
J: TRBJ1-3
V: TRBV28

CDR3: ATSSVPGQGFFEQY
J: TRBJ2-7
V: TRBV15

CDR3: ASSIFFRANQPQH
J: TRBJ1-5
V: TRBV19

CDR3: ASNRSGRRTYNEQF
J: TRBJ2-1
V: TRBV27

CDR3: AVGPKFIGELF
J: TRBJ2-2
V: TRBV7-8

CDR3: ASSQRTGVEYEQY
J: TRBJ2-7
V: TRBV14

CDR3: ASSLSRGISKRPQH
J: TRBJ1-5
V: TRBV7-8

CDR3: ATSSRRTSGGEEQF
J: TRBJ2-1
V: TRBV15

CDR3: ASSLDSAGTCGYT
J: TRBJ1-2
V: TRBV28

CDR3: ASSLGDEAF
J: TRBJ1-1
V: TRBV5-1